This T cell receptor beta chain is drawn from a study of cytomegalovirus exposure and HLA in healthy donors. PCR used 60 Vbeta primers and 13 Jbeta primers. TCRdb keeps only in-frame clones here, not all; method: immunoSEQ multiplex PCR. The table gives just over 200,000 clones; the top ten clones make up around 1.1% of it. Germline CDR1 and CDR2: SGHNT and YYREEE (reference sequence). V lost 5 bases to trimming and J lost 1 base; unmatched junction nucleotides: 11. This CDR3 is built from 16 residues. Study observations and caveats: The classifier was said to identify cytomegalovirus status with high specificity and sensitivity.

Of note for this clone: Its antigen is undetermined.

The sequence derives from a girl aged 2-9 years in good health and CMV-seropositive. V and J are TRBV5-4 and TRBJ1-2, with TRBD1 matching over 7 bases. The sequenced sample consisted of PBMCs. CDR3 amino acids: CASSSGTALFNYGYTF. Written as DNA, the CDR3 is TGTGCCAGCAGTTCCGGGACAGCCCTATTTAACTATGGCTACACCTTC.